The 27 T cell receptor beta chains presented below share a single source sample, sequenced in a study of CD8 T cells in Susac syndrome. RNA in amounts of about 0.45 to 1 ug was reverse transcribed with random hexamers. One entry per CDR3 protein, called by TCRdb with MiXCR from the immunoSEQ multiplex PCR reads. The sample yields under 200,000 distinct CDR3 sequences, approximately 95% seen once. Sequenced: CD8+ T cells from PBMCs. These TCRs come from a human donor with multiple sclerosis.

The chain uses TRBV9 and TRBJ2-5, with a tentative D call TRBD2 (5 bases). In germline, CDR1 is SGDLS, CDR2 YYNGEE. Trimming cost V 0 bases and J 5 bases, with 14 bases left between them. The CDR3 is 15 amino acids. This CDR3 reads CASSVGPADRETQYF. The CDR3 DNA is TGTGCCAGCAGCGTAGGTCCAGCGGATCGGGAGACCCAGTACTTC.

This clonotype was seen a single time. The chain joins TRBV20-1 to TRBJ2-7, with 8 bases identical to TRBD1. V was pared by 3 bases and J by 3 bases, with 4 bases of the junction left unmatched. The CDR3 runs 13 residues. Germline CDR1 and CDR2: DFQATT and SNEGSKA (reference sequence). CDR3 amino acids: CSASTDRVYEQYF. CDR3 nucleotide sequence: TGCAGTGCTAGCACGGACAGGGTCTACGAGCAGTACTTC.

The chain joins TRBV27 to TRBJ1-6, with a tentative D call TRBD1 (6 bases). The CDR3 covers 15 residues. Germline values: CDR1 MNHEY, CDR2 SMNVEV (reference sequence). Trimming shortened V by 0 bases and J by 10 bases, and 13 bases separated the two germline ends. As DNA, the CDR3 is TGTGCCAGCAGTTTATCCTGGACAGAAGGATCACCCCTCCACTTT. Protein: CASSLSWTEGSPLHF.

This clonotype has only one observation. The chain recombines TRBV29-1 with TRBJ2-5; TRBD2 aligns across 14 bases. This CDR3 is built from 16 residues. Germline loops: CDR1 SQVTM, CDR2 ANQGSEA. The trim removed 6 bases at V and 4 bases at J, leaving 10 bases unmatched. CDR3: CSVLGLAGEHRETQYF. In DNA, the CDR3 is TGCAGCGTGCTGGGACTAGCGGGAGAACATCGAGAGACCCAGTACTTC.

This rearrangement joins TRBV4-1 to TRBJ2-7, with D unresolved. V dropped 3 bases and J dropped 7 bases, with 10 bases sitting between them. The germline V gene has CDR1 MGHRA and CDR2 YSYEKL. The CDR3 contains 12 residues. This CDR3 is CASSQIEGEQYF. DNA for the CDR3: TGCGCCAGCAGCCAGATCGAAGGGGAGCAGTACTTC.

Points on this clonotype: The germline gene is not matched at one end of the junction; a read error may be the cause. This chain joins TRBV4-2 and TRBJ2-3; TRBD2 matches 7 bases. The CDR3 totals 13 residues. Per germline, CDR1 LGHNA and CDR2 YNFKEQ. CDR3 nucleotides: TGTGCCAGCAGCCAGGAGCCTAGCGGTCCCAGGGATTTT. It specifies CASSQEPSGPRDF.

V usage is TRBV2 and J usage is TRBJ2-2; tentative D call: TRBD1 (6 bases). V was cut by 3 bases and J by 1 base, with 12 bases left in between. CDR3 size: 16 residues. In germline, CDR1 is SNHLY, CDR2 FYNNEI. This CDR3 is CASSDPGHRNTGELFF. In DNA, the CDR3 is TGTGCCAGCAGTGACCCGGGACACCGGAACACCGGGGAGCTGTTTTTT.

V and J are TRBV20-1 and TRBJ2-5; 9 bases are shared with TRBD2. Trimming cost V 0 bases and J 0 bases; bases outside gene matches: 11. The CDR3 contains 18 residues. Germline V gene sequence: CDR1 DFQATT, CDR2 SNEGSKA (reference sequence). The CDR3 nucleotides are TGCAGTGCTAGAGATCTCCACGGTAGCGGGGGAAACCAAGAGACCCAGTACTTC. Translating it yields CSARDLHGSGGNQETQYF.

The chain combines TRBV7-9 with TRBJ2-7; no definite D call. The CDR3 extends over 13 amino acids. Germline values: CDR1 SEHNR, CDR2 FQNEAQ (reference sequence). Trimming left V 6 bases short and J 4 bases short, with 13 bases between. This chain's CDR3 is CASRALAPYEQYF. CDR3 nucleotides: TGTGCCAGCAGGGCTCTGGCCCCTTACGAGCAGTACTTC.

The V call is TRBV7-9, the J call TRBJ2-2, with D unclear. CDR1 and CDR2 (germline): SEHNR, FQNEAQ (reference sequence). The CDR3 has 14 residues. Trimming stripped 1 base from V and 3 bases from J, with 6 bases between. CDR3 nucleotides: TGTGCCAGCAGCTTAGGGATCGACACCGGGGAGCTGTTTTTT. It translates to CASSLGIDTGELFF.

The V gene is TRBV30, the J gene TRBJ1-2, with D tentatively TRBD1 (5 bases). The CDR3 sequence is 16 residues long. Germline-derived CDR1 and CDR2 are GTSNPN and SVGIG (reference sequence). V lost 2 bases to trimming and J lost 3 bases, with 19 bases between them. CDR3 amino acids: CAWSSTRLREDYGYTF. DNA for the CDR3: TGTGCCTGGAGTTCAACGCGCCTCAGGGAGGACTATGGCTACACCTTC.

V and J are TRBV9 and TRBJ2-5; TRBD2 matches at 12 bases. The CDR3 length is 16 residues. V gave up 7 bases and J gave up 4 bases; unmatched junction bases: 11. CDR1 and CDR2 (germline): SGDLS, YYNGEE. The CDR3 loop is CASSGDRLAGVETQYF. The CDR3 nucleotides read TGTGCCAGCTCGGGGGATCGACTAGCGGGAGTAGAGACCCAGTACTTC.

This clonotype was picked up one time. The chain couples TRBV20-1 to TRBJ2-7; D possibly uses TRBD1 or TRBD2 (6 bases each). CDR3 length equals 16 residues. Trimming stripped 6 bases from V and 2 bases from J, with 23 bases between. The germline V gene has CDR1 DFQATT and CDR2 SNEGSKA (reference sequence). This CDR3 reads CSAAQMPRRDTYEQYF. Here the CDR3 DNA reads TGCAGTGCCGCTCAGATGCCGCGGCGGGACACCTACGAGCAGTACTTC.

This clonotype was counted once. The chain employs TRBV4-1 and TRBJ2-7; D may be TRBD2 (6 bases). The V end was cut by 1 base, the J end by 3 bases, with 10 bases between. Germline V gene data show CDR1 as MGHRA and CDR2 as YSYEKL. The CDR3 has 14 amino acids. CDR3 residues: CASSQVGSGYEQYF. The DNA for the CDR3 is TGCGCCAGCAGCCAAGTCGGGAGTGGCTACGAGCAGTACTTC.

V gene TRBV6-5 combines with J gene TRBJ2-5; no definite D call. The CDR3 loop spans 13 amino acids. Germline lookup yields CDR1 MNHEY and CDR2 SVGAGI. Trimming pared 5 bases from V and 2 bases from J, leaving 9 bases between. The CDR3 loop reads CASSPGSQETQYF. The CDR3 bases are TGTGCCAGCAGTCCCGGGTCACAAGAGACCCAGTACTTC.

The genes are TRBV11-2 and TRBJ2-5; D call uncertain. V lost 7 bases and J 5 bases, leaving 17 bases between the germline ends. Germline V gives CDR1 SGHAT, CDR2 FQNNGV. The CDR3 is 14 residues long. The CDR3 region is CASTERGLAETQYF. CDR3 coding DNA: TGTGCCAGCACCGAACGAGGCTTAGCCGAGACCCAGTACTTC.

This chain joins TRBV3-1 and TRBJ1-6; no definite D call. This CDR3 has 14 amino acids. The V gene lost 0 bases and the J gene lost 14 bases, with 14 bases spanning the gap. CDR1 is LGHDT and CDR2 is YNNKEL in the germline V gene (reference sequence). The CDR3 nucleotides read TGTGCCAGCAGCCAAGATGGGCCGGGTACGGCCCTCCACTTT. It codes for CASSQDGPGTALHF.

This clonotype has just one count. V gene TRBV27 combines with J gene TRBJ2-1; TRBD2 matches at 10 bases. The CDR3 loop spans 16 amino acids. Germline V gene data show CDR1 as MNHEY and CDR2 as SMNVEV (reference sequence). V trimming: 2 bases; J trimming: 5 bases; junction bases outside the gene matches: 6. The CDR3, as DNA: TGTGCCAGCAGTTTAAGGCTAGCGGGAGAGGACAATGAGCAGTTCTTC. This encodes CASSLRLAGEDNEQFF.

The V call is TRBV9, the J call TRBJ2-2; 8 positions match TRBD2. V was clipped by 5 bases and J by 5 bases; unmatched bases: 8. From germline, CDR1 is SGDLS and CDR2 YYNGEE. The CDR3 loop spans 15 amino acids. CDR3 region: CASSPGLGLTGELFF. The CDR3 region has the DNA TGTGCCAGCAGTCCGGGACTAGGGTTGACCGGGGAGCTGTTTTTT. The whole variable domain, remainder taken from reference TRBV9 and TRBJ2-2, is DSGVTQTPKHLITATGQRVTLRCSPRSGDLSVYWYQQSLDQGLQFLIQYYNGEERAKGNILERFSAQQFPDLHSELNLSSLELGDSALYFCASSPGLGLTGELFFGEGSRLTVL.

The rearrangement links TRBV3-1 to TRBJ1-1; D remains unclear. The ends were cut back, 0 bases at V and 0 bases at J, with 8 bases in the middle. CDR1 and CDR2 (germline): LGHDT, YNNKEL (reference sequence). The length of the CDR3 is 15 residues. CDR3: CASSQEGKMNTEAFF. In nucleotides, the CDR3 is TGTGCCAGCAGCCAAGAAGGAAAGATGAACACTGAAGCTTTCTTT.

The CDR3 region has the DNA TGTGCCAGCAGCCCTCCGGGACTACCCCGAGACACAGATACGCAGTATTTT. Residues: CASSPPGLPRDTDTQYF. The chain employs TRBV12-3 or TRBV12-4 and TRBJ2-3; 7 bases fit TRBD2. With 6 bases clipped from V and 2 bases from J, the junction kept 14 bases outside the gene matches. The CDR3 sequence is 17 residues long.

V usage is TRBV5-1 and J usage is TRBJ2-2; D call uncertain. CDR3 length: 14 amino acids. The germline V gene encodes CDR1 SGHRS and CDR2 YFSETQ. Between the trimmed V and J ends, which lost 1 base and 2 bases, there was a span of 6 bases. DNA of the CDR3: TGCGCCAGCAGCTTGAACCCAAACACCGGGGAGCTGTTTTTT. It is translated as CASSLNPNTGELFF.

This chain uses TRBV28 with TRBJ2-7, with 10 positions matching TRBD1. The trim removed 3 bases at V and 6 bases at J, leaving 2 bases unmatched. The CDR3 has 13 amino acids. Looked up from germline, CDR1 is MDHEN and CDR2 is SYDVKM. DNA for the CDR3: TGTGCCAGCAGTTTCCGGGACAGGGGCGAGCAGTACTTC. It specifies CASSFRDRGEQYF. Using reference TRBV28 and TRBJ2-7 for the parts outside the CDR3, the full variable domain is DVKVTQSSRYLVKRTGEKVFLECVQDMDHENMFWYRQDPGLGLRLIYFSYDVKMKEKGDIPEGYSVSREKKERFSLILESASTNQTSMYLCASSFRDRGEQYFGPGTRLTVT.

The chain carries TRBV7-2 and TRBJ2-1, with 8 bases identical to TRBD2. Germline V gene data show CDR1 as SGHTA and CDR2 as FQGNSA. The CDR3 sequence is 15 residues long. V shed 5 bases, J shed 8 bases, and the junction held 11 bases outside the gene matches. The CDR3 sequence is CASSHDLAGGYEQFF. The CDR3 nucleotides read TGTGCCAGCAGCCACGACCTAGCGGGTGGATATGAGCAGTTCTTC.

V gene TRBV7-2 combines with J gene TRBJ1-6; 12 nucleotides line up with TRBD1. Germline V gene lookup returns CDR1 SGHTA and CDR2 FQGNSA. V gave up 4 bases and J gave up 6 bases; unmatched junction bases: 7. The CDR3 spans 17 residues. The CDR3 here is CASSSRWDRGLNSPLHF. The CDR3 DNA sequence: TGTGCCAGCAGCTCTCGATGGGACAGGGGGCTTAATTCACCCCTCCACTTT.

J is TRBJ2-1 and V is TRBV20-1; 7 positions match TRBD2. Germline trimming cut 3 bases from V and 4 bases from J; bases unmatched to any gene: 9. CDR3 length: 15 amino acids. CDR1 DFQATT and CDR2 SNEGSKA come from the germline V gene (reference sequence). CDR3 loop: CSASWEGRAYNEQFF. The CDR3 DNA follows: TGCAGTGCTAGCTGGGAGGGCCGGGCATACAATGAGCAGTTCTTC.

The chain couples TRBV20-1 to TRBJ2-1; 7 bases agree with TRBD2. V shed 0 bases, J shed 0 bases, and the junction held 2 bases outside the gene matches. CDR1 DFQATT and CDR2 SNEGSKA come from the germline V gene (reference sequence). This CDR3 comprises 15 residues. CDR3 in amino acids: CSARDPGGSYNEQFF. CDR3 DNA sequence: TGCAGTGCTAGAGATCCGGGGGGCTCCTACAATGAGCAGTTCTTC.